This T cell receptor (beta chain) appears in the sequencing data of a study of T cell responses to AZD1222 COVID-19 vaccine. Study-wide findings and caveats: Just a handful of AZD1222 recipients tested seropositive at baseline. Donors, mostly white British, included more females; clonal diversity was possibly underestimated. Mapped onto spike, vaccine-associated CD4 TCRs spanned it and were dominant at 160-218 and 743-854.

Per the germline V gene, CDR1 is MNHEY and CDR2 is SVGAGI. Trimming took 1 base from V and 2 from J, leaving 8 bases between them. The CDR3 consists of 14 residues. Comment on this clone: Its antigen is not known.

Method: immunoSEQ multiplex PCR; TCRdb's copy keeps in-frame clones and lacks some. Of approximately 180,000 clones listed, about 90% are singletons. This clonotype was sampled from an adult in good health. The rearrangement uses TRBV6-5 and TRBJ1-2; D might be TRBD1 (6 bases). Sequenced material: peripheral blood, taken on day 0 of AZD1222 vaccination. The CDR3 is CASSYLQGNYGYTF. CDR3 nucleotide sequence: TGTGCCAGCAGTTACTTACAGGGCAACTATGGCTACACCTTC.